The 8 T cell receptor beta chains below were found in one sample sequenced in a study of blood T cell repertoires in COVID-19. Clones were sequenced by immunoSEQ multiplex PCR, and TCRdb holds only the in-frame ones, with some missing. This sample has approximately 150,000 clones, with more than 80% found just once. Sequenced input: peripheral blood. The receptor source for this set is a human donor in a cohort sampled during active COVID-19.

The V and J genes are TRBV6-6 and TRBJ1-1, with 9 positions matching TRBD1. The CDR3 totals 14 residues. CDR1 MNHNY and CDR2 SVGAGI come from the germline V gene (reference sequence). The V segment lost 6 bases and the J segment 4 bases; nucleotides outside the gene matches: 6. CDR3 protein: CASRGTGIGTEAFF. The DNA of the CDR3 is TGTGCCAGCAGAGGGACAGGGATCGGCACTGAAGCTTTCTTT.

A single count supports this clone. The chain links TRBV2 to TRBJ1-5; no definite D call. The CDR3 loop spans 14 amino acids. V dropped 0 bases and J dropped 6 bases, with 9 bases sitting between them. Looked up from germline, CDR1 is SNHLY and CDR2 is FYNNEI. The CDR3 here is CASSEALEGQPQHF. The DNA of the CDR3 is TGTGCCAGCAGTGAAGCGCTCGAGGGTCAGCCCCAGCATTTT.

This chain uses TRBV25-1 with TRBJ2-6, with D unresolved. CDR3 size: 15 residues. Germline values: CDR1 MGHDK, CDR2 SYGVNS. With 2 bases removed from V and 0 bases from J, the gap between germline ends came to 5 bases. DNA for the CDR3: TGTGCCAGCAGTGAACACGGCTCTGGGGCCAACGTCCTGACTTTC. Amino acids: CASSEHGSGANVLTF.

This rearrangement joins TRBV7-9 to TRBJ1-1, with 9 nucleotides matching TRBD1. Trimming cost V 2 bases and J 1 base; bases outside gene matches: 14. The CDR3 is 19 amino acids. CDR1 SEHNR and CDR2 FQNEAQ come from the germline V gene (reference sequence). CDR3 nucleotide sequence: TGTGCCAGCAGCTTAATGATTAGAGGACAGGGGTTTCGGAACACTGAAGCTTTCTTT. Encoded protein: CASSLMIRGQGFRNTEAFF. The variable domain in full, with the rest retrieved from reference TRBV7-9 and TRBJ1-1, is DTGVSQNPRHKITKRGQNVTFRCDPISEHNRLYWYRQTLGQGPEFLTYFQNEAQLEKSRLLSDRFSAERPKGSFSTLEIQRTEQGDSAMYLCASSLMIRGQGFRNTEAFFGQGTRLTVV.

The chain links TRBV6-5 to TRBJ1-1; 7 bases are shared with TRBD1. This CDR3 contains 15 residues. J was trimmed by 1 base and V by 6 bases; bases with no gene match: 8. From germline, CDR1 is MNHEY and CDR2 SVGAGI. The CDR3 DNA reads as TGTGCCAGCAGAACTAGGGGGCTCGGGAACACTGAAGCTTTCTTT. As protein: CASRTRGLGNTEAFF.

This chain links TRBV3-1 (or the pseudogene TRBV3-2) with TRBJ2-1; TRBD2 is a possible D gene (5 bases). V was cut by 4 bases and J by 9 bases, with 10 bases left in between. The CDR3 runs to 12 residues. Germline loops: CDR1 LGHDT, CDR2 YNNKEL (reference sequence). The CDR3 sequence is CASSPRGSEQFF. The CDR3 DNA sequence: TGTGCCAGCAGCCCACGGGGAAGTGAGCAGTTCTTC.

The chain has TRBV7-8 and TRBJ2-5, with TRBD2 matching 11 bases. CDR3 size: 16 residues. After removal of 4 bases from V and 3 bases from J, the junction contained 7 bases not matched to a gene. Germline V gives CDR1 SGHVS, CDR2 FQNEAQ. CDR3: CASSSDLLAGEETQYF. In nucleotides, the CDR3 is TGTGCCAGCAGCTCAGATTTACTAGCGGGGGAAGAGACCCAGTACTTC.

The chain recombines TRBV5-8 with TRBJ1-5; D ambiguous. Trimming removed 3 bases from V and 0 bases from J, with 7 bases in between. Looked up from germline, CDR1 is SGHTS and CDR2 is YDEGEE. The CDR3 runs to 14 residues. DNA of the CDR3: TGTGCCAGCAGCTACCCAGTTAGCAATCAGCCCCAGCATTTT. This codes for CASSYPVSNQPQHF.